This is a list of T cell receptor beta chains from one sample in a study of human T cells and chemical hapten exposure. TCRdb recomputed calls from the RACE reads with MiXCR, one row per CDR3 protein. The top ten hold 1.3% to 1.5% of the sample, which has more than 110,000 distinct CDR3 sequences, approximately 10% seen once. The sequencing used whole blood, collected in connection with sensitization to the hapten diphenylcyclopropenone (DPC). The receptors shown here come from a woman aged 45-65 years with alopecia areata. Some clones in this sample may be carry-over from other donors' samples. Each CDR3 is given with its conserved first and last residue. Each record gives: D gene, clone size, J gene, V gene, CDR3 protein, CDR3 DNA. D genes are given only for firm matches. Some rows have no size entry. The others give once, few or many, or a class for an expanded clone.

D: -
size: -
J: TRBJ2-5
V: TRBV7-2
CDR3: CASSRAPRETQYF
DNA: TGTGCCAGCAGCCGGGCCCCTAGGGAGACCCAGTACTTC

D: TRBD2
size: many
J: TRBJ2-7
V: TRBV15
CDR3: CATSSSGRVYEQYF
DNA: TGTGCCACCAGCAGTAGCGGGAGAGTGTACGAGCAGTACTTC

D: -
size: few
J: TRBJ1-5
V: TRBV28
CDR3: CASSRGGGLGNQPQHF
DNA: TGTGCCAGCAGTAGGGGAGGAGGGCTGGGCAATCAGCCCCAGCATTTT

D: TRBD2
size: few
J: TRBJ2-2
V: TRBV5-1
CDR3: CASSLALAGGLAGELFF
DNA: TGCGCCAGCAGCTTGGCACTAGCGGGAGGGCTCGCCGGGGAGCTGTTTTTT

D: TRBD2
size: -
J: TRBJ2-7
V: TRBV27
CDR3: CASGRLAGFNSYEQYF
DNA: TGTGCCAGCGGGAGACTAGCGGGTTTCAACTCCTACGAGCAGTACTTC

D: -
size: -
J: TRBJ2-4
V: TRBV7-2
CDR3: CASSLGSPQYF
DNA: TGTGCCAGCAGCTTGGGAAGTCCTCAGTACTTC

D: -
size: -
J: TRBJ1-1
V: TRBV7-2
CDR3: CASSLSAASGTEAFF
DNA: TGTGCCAGCAGCTTATCGGCAGCGTCTGGCACTGAAGCTTTCTTT

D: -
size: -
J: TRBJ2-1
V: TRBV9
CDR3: CASSAGILSSYNEQFF
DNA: TGTGCCAGCAGCGCAGGAATACTGAGCTCCTACAATGAGCAGTTCTTC

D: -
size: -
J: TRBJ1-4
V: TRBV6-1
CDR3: CASSGLSFEGKLFF
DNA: TGTGCCAGCAGTGGCTTATCGTTTGAAGGAAAACTGTTTTTT

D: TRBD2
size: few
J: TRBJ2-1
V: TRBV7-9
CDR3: CASSLDGGSSYNEQFF
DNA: TGTGCCAGCAGCTTAGACGGCGGGAGCTCCTACAATGAGCAGTTCTTC

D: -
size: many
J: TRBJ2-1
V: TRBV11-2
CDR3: CASSLVGAQITYNEQFF
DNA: TGTGCCAGCAGCTTAGTTGGGGCCCAGATTACCTACAATGAGCAGTTCTTC

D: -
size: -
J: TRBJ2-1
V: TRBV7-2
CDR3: CASSFFQYNEQFF
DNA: TGTGCCAGCAGCTTCTTTCAGTACAATGAGCAGTTCTTC

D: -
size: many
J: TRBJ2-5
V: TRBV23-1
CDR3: CASSQSLARQETQYF
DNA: TGCGCCAGCAGTCAATCGCTAGCTAGACAAGAGACCCAGTACTTC

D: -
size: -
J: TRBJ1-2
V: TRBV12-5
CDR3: CASGLVDGYTF
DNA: TGTGCTAGTGGTTTGGTTGATGGCTACACCTTC

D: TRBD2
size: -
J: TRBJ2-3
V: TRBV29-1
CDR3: CSVDQSGGDTQYF
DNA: TGCAGCGTTGACCAGTCGGGAGGAGATACGCAGTATTTT

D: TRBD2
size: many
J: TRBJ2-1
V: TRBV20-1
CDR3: CSAQLGASGSREQFF
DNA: TGCAGTGCCCAATTGGGGGCTAGCGGGAGCCGGGAGCAGTTCTTC

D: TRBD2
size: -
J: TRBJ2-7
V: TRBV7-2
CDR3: CASSIVGGTTYEQYF
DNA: TGTGCCAGCAGCATAGTGGGGGGGACCACCTACGAGCAGTACTTC